The following is a TCR beta chain sequence with its context. Its antigen is unknown. No base quality information exists; no much larger clone differs at one position. This record belongs to a study of radiotherapy plus CTLA-4 blockade in lung cancer (dated by TCRdb to the late 2010s). At the level of the whole study: Objective responses were observed in 18% of enrolled patients, and disease control was achieved in 30% to 40%. Overall study results and their limits: After treatment with radiotherapy and ipilimumab, TCR clones that came from tumors expanded in the peripheral blood. Early dynamic changes in blood T cell clones, together with increased serum interferon-beta after radiation, were reported as the strongest predictors of response.

Focal radiation therapy combined with CTLA-4 blockade (ipilimumab) was tested in patients with chemo-refractory metastatic non-small-cell lung cancer. The method was the immunoSEQ multiplex PCR assay. TCRdb took over this immuneACCESS table, retaining in-frame rearrangements with V and J assigned. Such tables are incomplete; in checked studies, under half of the missing clones stem from an unresolved V gene, and the remainder is unexplained. Recorded for this sample are approximately 80,000 clones; around 80% of them occurred a single time. The leading ten clones occupy 0.65% to 0.85% of the sample. CDR3 length: 10 amino acids, cysteine to phenylalanine. Kept here is only the CDR3 DNA, which spans 30 bases and is read in frame from base 1. V and J lose 3 bases and 9 bases, and a span of 3 bases separates them. CDR1 and CDR2 are drawn from the germline V gene: MGHDK, SYGVNS.

Recombination joined TRBV25-1 with TRBJ2-1, with the D gene not clear enough to name. The sample here was peripheral blood, taken from a patient treated with radiotherapy plus ipilimumab. This clonotype originated in a human donor with non-small cell lung cancer who had stable disease on radiotherapy plus ipilimumab. The nucleotides read TGTGCCAGCAGTGAGCTTGAGCAGTTCTTC. The encoded protein is CASSELEQFF.